A single sample is the source of the 28 T cell receptor beta chains below, sequenced in a study of T-cell reconstitution after alpha-beta-depleted transplantation in children. TCRbeta library construction was performed incorporating unique molecular identifiers. TCRdb reprocessed the PCR reads via MiXCR and lists one record per CDR3 protein. The sample includes 200,000 to 250,000 distinct CDR3 sequences, approximately 9.7% of them seen just once. The sequencing here drew on PBMCs from the stem cell graft donor, taken from the stem cell graft. The receptors were sampled from a human donor who donated a stem cell graft to a child with SCID.

In its sample, this clonotype was seen many times. The gene calls are TRBV5-6 and TRBJ2-7; possibly TRBD2 for D (5 bases). The CDR3 is 14 amino acids. Germline values: CDR1 SGHDT, CDR2 YYEEEE. V was trimmed by 0 bases and J by 7 bases, leaving 14 bases between them. CDR3 in DNA: TGTGCCAGCAGCTTGGATCGGGGAGAAGGGGAGCAGTACTTC. Residues: CASSLDRGEGEQYF.

This clonotype has a count of ten or more. The chain combines TRBV7-8 with TRBJ2-1, with TRBD2 identical over 11 bases. J lost 0 bases, V lost 4 bases, and 2 bases had no gene match. The CDR3 totals 16 residues. Germline CDR1 reads SGHVS; CDR2 reads FQNEAQ. The CDR3 is CASSSLAGASYNEQFF. The CDR3 DNA follows: TGTGCCAGCAGCTCACTAGCGGGGGCCTCCTACAATGAGCAGTTCTTC. The full variable domain, rest sourced from reference TRBV7-8 and TRBJ2-1, is GAGVSQSPRYKVAKRGQDVALRCDPISGHVSLFWYQQALGQGPEFLTYFQNEAQLDKSGLPSDRFFAERPEGSVSTLKIQRTQQEDSAVYLCASSSLAGASYNEQFFGPGTRLTVL.

The J gene is TRBJ2-2, the V gene TRBV5-1; D not certain. The CDR3 loop spans 16 amino acids. Germline CDR1 is SGHRS and CDR2 is YFSETQ. Deletions cut 0 bases from V and 4 bases from J, with 13 bases between. The CDR3 here is CASSLELGASTGELFF. The CDR3 DNA reads as TGCGCCAGCAGCTTGGAGCTGGGCGCGAGCACCGGGGAGCTGTTTTTT. Variable domain in full (rest from reference TRBV5-1 and TRBJ2-2): KAGVTQTPRYLIKTRGQQVTLSCSPISGHRSVSWYQQTPGQGLQFLFEYFSETQRNKGNFPGRFSGRQFSNSRSEMNVSTLELGDSALYLCASSLELGASTGELFFGEGSRLTVL.

This clonotype was seen at least ten times. The chain couples TRBV5-1 to TRBJ2-2, with 11 bases matching TRBD2. Trimming removed 3 bases from V and 0 bases from J; junction bases left unmatched: 7. This CDR3 contains 18 residues. The germline gives CDR1 SGHRS, CDR2 YFSETQ. CDR3 protein: CASSSNPSGGSNTGELFF. The DNA for the CDR3 is TGCGCCAGCAGCTCCAACCCTAGCGGGGGGTCGAACACCGGGGAGCTGTTTTTT.

In this sample, this clonotype turned up many times. V gene TRBV7-7 combines with J gene TRBJ2-5, with D tentatively TRBD1 (7 bases). The CDR3 loop spans 16 amino acids. The V gene's germline CDR1 is SSHAT and CDR2 FNYEAQ (reference sequence). Trimming stripped 5 bases from V and 5 bases from J, with 21 bases between. CDR3 sequence (DNA): TGTGCCAGCAGCACCTCGCCAGGGGGGTCTGGGGAGACCCAGTACTTC. Translated, it gives CASSTSPGGSGETQYF.

This clonotype was observed at least ten times. The rearrangement links TRBV20-1 to TRBJ1-1; no clear D. This CDR3 spans 13 amino acids. V shed 4 bases and J shed 1 base, with 10 bases lying between them. Germline assignment: CDR1 DFQATT and CDR2 SNEGSKA (reference sequence). DNA of the CDR3: TGCAGTGCTACGTCCACCCCGAACACTGAAGCTTTCTTT. It translates to CSATSTPNTEAFF.

In regard to this clonotype: The conserved phenylalanine or tryptophan normally closing the CDR3 is absent here, so this likely arose from a read error. The V and J genes are TRBV7-9 and TRBJ2-3; D is unclear. The CDR3 spans 12 residues. V was clipped by 3 bases and J by 5 bases, with 6 bases between them. The germline V gene encodes CDR1 SEHNR and CDR2 FQNEAQ (reference sequence). This CDR3 reads CASSLGEDTQYS. The CDR3 nucleotides read TGTGCCAGCAGCTTGGGTGAAGATACGCAGTATTCT.

This clonotype was seen repeatedly, ten times or more. The V gene is TRBV29-1, the J gene TRBJ2-7; D remains ambiguous. Trimming took off 6 bases at V and 2 bases at J, with 17 bases between the two ends. The CDR3 runs 14 residues. The germline V gene encodes CDR1 SQVTM and CDR2 ANQGSEA. The CDR3 protein is CSVRGLKNPYEQYF. For the CDR3, the DNA is TGCAGCGTACGAGGTCTCAAGAACCCCTACGAGCAGTACTTC.

This clonotype appeared many times. The V and J genes are TRBV10-3 and TRBJ2-7; D may be TRBD1 (5 bases). Germline V gene lookup returns CDR1 ENHRY and CDR2 SYGVKD. Trimming left V 6 bases short and J 0 bases short, with 9 bases between. The CDR3 totals 13 residues. The DNA for the CDR3 is TGTGCCATCAGGAAGGACACCTCCTACGAGCAGTACTTC. It is translated as CAIRKDTSYEQYF.

There are a few counts of this clonotype. This may stem from a read error, because a much larger clone lies one nucleotide away. The V gene is TRBV7-9, the J gene TRBJ1-1, with a tentative D call TRBD1 (5 bases). The CDR3 extends over 10 amino acids. The germline V gene has CDR1 SEHNR and CDR2 FQNEAQ (reference sequence). In nucleotides, the CDR3 is TGTTCCAGCCCTGGGGCCTTAGCTTTCTTT. Protein: CSSPGALAFF.

This clonotype was counted at least ten times. The genes are TRBV3-1 and TRBJ1-1, with 7 bases that match TRBD1. The germline V gene has CDR1 LGHDT and CDR2 YNNKEL (reference sequence). V gave up 5 bases and J gave up 8 bases; unmatched junction bases: 11. CDR3 length equals 14 residues. CDR3 in amino acids: CASSYTEGASEAFF. The CDR3 DNA is TGTGCCAGCAGCTATACAGAGGGGGCTTCAGAAGCTTTCTTT.

This clonotype was detected ten times or more. This chain links TRBV11-2 with TRBJ2-1; 9 bases fit TRBD2. V dropped 2 bases and J dropped 7; count of bases not matched to a gene: 9. Looked up from germline, CDR1 is SGHAT and CDR2 is FQNNGV. This CDR3 has 16 residues. CDR3 in DNA: TGTGCCAGCAGCTTACGATGGCGGGGGGGCCAGAATGAGCAGTTCTTC. It specifies CASSLRWRGGQNEQFF.

Concerning this clonotype: Germline and junction disagree at one end, which may indicate a read error. The chain uses TRBV20-1 and TRBJ1-1, with TRBD1 as a possible D gene (5 bases). CDR1 and CDR2 from the germline V gene are DFQATT and SNEGSKA (reference sequence). The length of the CDR3 is 15 residues. CDR3 residues: CSTRQRGWGNTVAFF. CDR3 DNA: TGCAGTACTAGACAGCGAGGGTGGGGGAACACTGTAGCTTTCTTT.

This clonotype was counted ten times or more. Written as DNA, the CDR3 is TGCAGTGCCGCAGACAGGGGATTGAACACTGAAGCTTTCTTT. Translating it yields CSAADRGLNTEAFF. This sequence joins TRBV20-1 and TRBJ1-1, with TRBD1 matching 8 bases. Germline CDR1 reads DFQATT; CDR2 reads SNEGSKA (reference sequence). V shed 6 bases, J shed 0 bases, and the junction held 6 bases outside the gene matches. There are 14 residues in the CDR3.

This clonotype was picked up many times. This chain joins TRBV3-1 and TRBJ2-1; no reliable D call. Germline V gene sequence: CDR1 LGHDT, CDR2 YNNKEL (reference sequence). The CDR3 runs 13 residues. V lost 2 bases to trimming and J lost 1 base, with 3 bases between them. CDR3 nucleotide sequence: TGTGCCAGCAGCCAACTATCCTACAATGAGCAGTTCTTC. It specifies CASSQLSYNEQFF.

The chain joins TRBV7-2 to TRBJ2-3; D remains ambiguous. V was pared by 2 bases and J by 6 bases, with 6 bases between. Germline V lookup: CDR1 SGHTA, CDR2 FQGNSA. There are 12 residues in the CDR3. In DNA form, the CDR3 reads TGTGCCAGCAGCTTATTGCGTGATACGCAGTATTTT. Its protein is CASSLLRDTQYF.

Many counts were recorded for this clonotype. V gene TRBV2 combines with J gene TRBJ1-1, with D hard to call. V was pared by 0 bases and J by 10 bases, with 12 bases between. CDR3 size: 13 residues. Germline lookup yields CDR1 SNHLY and CDR2 FYNNEI. CDR3 coding DNA: TGTGCCAGCAGTGAAGCGCTCCTCCCGGGAGCTTTCTTT. Translation gives CASSEALLPGAFF.

This clonotype occurred many times. The V call is TRBV5-6, the J call TRBJ1-2; D is perhaps TRBD1 (6 bases). The CDR3 contains 13 residues. Germline V gene data show CDR1 as SGHDT and CDR2 as YYEEEE. V was trimmed by 2 bases and J by 2 bases, leaving 7 bases between them. CDR3 sequence reads: CASSFRGNYGYTF. CDR3 nucleotides: TGTGCCAGCAGCTTCAGGGGCAACTATGGCTACACCTTC. Based on the CDR3 plus reference TRBV5-6 and TRBJ1-2, the full variable domain is DAGVTQSPTHLIKTRGQQVTLRCSPKSGHDTVSWYQQALGQGPQFIFQYYEEEERQRGNFPDRFSGHQFPNYSSELNVNALLLGDSALYLCASSFRGNYGYTFGSGTRLTVV.

The table lists this clonotype with many counts. The genes are TRBV5-1 and TRBJ1-5, with D possibly TRBD1 on 6 matching bases. The germline V gene encodes CDR1 SGHRS and CDR2 YFSETQ. V was shortened by 4 bases and J by 2 bases, with 19 bases between the two germline ends. This CDR3 comprises 17 residues. CDR3 sequence reads: CASSPGPDSMGNQPQHF. The CDR3 DNA follows: TGCGCCAGCAGCCCCGGACCGGACAGCATGGGCAATCAGCCCCAGCATTTT.

Ten or more counts support this clonotype. The chain couples TRBV20-1 to TRBJ2-1; 7 positions agree with TRBD2. With V trimmed by 1 base and J by 0 bases, 6 bases remained unmatched. Per germline, CDR1 DFQATT and CDR2 SNEGSKA (reference sequence). This CDR3 comprises 16 residues. The CDR3 region has the DNA TGCAGTGCTAGAGTCGTCGGGGGGAGCTCCTACAATGAGCAGTTCTTC. Its protein product is CSARVVGGSSYNEQFF.

This clonotype was recorded at least ten times. V gene TRBV11-2 combines with J gene TRBJ2-7; TRBD2 might be the D (5 bases). Trimming removed 5 bases from V and 1 base from J, with 9 bases in between. The CDR3 consists of 13 residues. Germline V CDR1 and CDR2: SGHAT, FQNNGV. CDR3 nucleotide sequence: TGTGCCAGCAGCACTGGACTTTCCTACGAGCAGTACTTC. This encodes CASSTGLSYEQYF.

This clonotype was seen at least ten times. The CDR3 sequence is CASSLGPGDTQYF. The CDR3 DNA is TGCGCCAGCAGCTTGGGTCCGGGGGATACGCAGTATTTT. The chain has TRBV5-1 and TRBJ2-3; weak D call: TRBD2 (5 bases). Between the trimmed V and J ends, which lost 0 bases and 6 bases, there was a span of 8 bases. The CDR3 sequence is 13 residues long. In germline, CDR1 is SGHRS, CDR2 YFSETQ.

This clonotype was recorded a few times. Here the CDR3 reads CATSDPGQGSTGELFF. Here the CDR3 DNA reads TGTGCCACCAGTGACCCAGGACAGGGATCGACCGGGGAGCTGTTTTTT. The genes are TRBV24-1 and TRBJ2-2; 8 positions agree with TRBD1. V was clipped by 4 bases and J by 5 bases; unmatched bases: 8. This CDR3 spans 16 amino acids. CDR1 is KGHDR, CDR2 SFDVKD, per germline.

The chain joins TRBV4-3 to TRBJ1-2; D ambiguous. With 0 bases removed from V and 0 bases from J, the gap between germline ends came to 8 bases. The CDR3 spans 15 residues. Germline CDR1 is LGHNA and CDR2 is YSLEER. The CDR3 region has the DNA TGCGCCAGCAGCCAAGATACGAGGACTAACTATGGCTACACCTTC. This gives the protein CASSQDTRTNYGYTF.

There are many counts of this clonotype. This rearrangement joins TRBV5-1 to TRBJ2-7, with a possible D match to TRBD2 (6 bases). Germline V lookup: CDR1 SGHRS, CDR2 YFSETQ. Between the trimmed V and J ends, which lost 3 bases and 3 bases, there was a span of 16 bases. The CDR3 consists of 15 residues. Here the CDR3 DNA reads TGCGCCAGCAGCTGGAACGGAGGGGTGGGCTACGAGCAGTACTTC. As protein: CASSWNGGVGYEQYF.

This clonotype showed up many times. This chain connects TRBV6-5 to TRBJ1-1; D is ambiguous. The CDR3 is 11 amino acids. V gave up 8 bases and J gave up 3 bases, with 7 bases separating them. Germline lookup yields CDR1 MNHEY and CDR2 SVGAGI. The CDR3 DNA sequence: TGTGCCAGCGGGAGGGACACTGAAGCTTTCTTT. This gives the protein CASGRDTEAFF.

As regards this clonotype: A clone one base away is much larger, so this may be a read error. Likely a read error: the CDR3 ends without its conserved phenylalanine or tryptophan. The chain is built from TRBV20-1 and TRBJ1-1; the D is unclear. CDR1 and CDR2 (germline): DFQATT, SNEGSKA (reference sequence). Trimming removed 0 bases at V and 0 bases at J, with 17 bases between. The CDR3 sequence is 17 residues long. CDR3 amino acids: CSARDLRAYNLNTEAFV. CDR3 sequence (DNA): TGCAGTGCTAGAGATCTACGGGCCTACAACCTGAACACTGAAGCTTTCGTT.

V usage is TRBV18 and J usage is TRBJ1-2; D call uncertain. There are 14 residues in the CDR3. V was cut by 3 bases and J by 2 bases, with 10 bases left in between. Germline V gene lookup returns CDR1 KGHSH and CDR2 LQKENI. CDR3: CASSPTQENYGYTF. DNA of the CDR3: TGTGCCAGCTCACCGACGCAGGAAAACTATGGCTACACCTTC. Together with reference TRBV18 and TRBJ1-2, the CDR3 gives the full variable domain: NAGVMQNPRHLVRRRGQEARLRCSPMKGHSHVYWYRQLPEEGLKFMVYLQKENIIDESGMPKERFSAEFPKEGPSILRIQQVVRGDSAAYFCASSPTQENYGYTFGSGTRLTVV.